A single sample is the source of the 14 T cell receptor beta chains below, sequenced in a study of metastatic and nonmetastatic thyroid tumors. Each patient went into thyroid surgery without having received any treatment. Via MiXCR, TCRdb re-called the PCR reads. The table includes almost 70,000 clones, 14% detected once. Input material: blood. These receptors originate from a male donor with papillary thyroid cancer or a benign thyroid nodule (not recorded which). Some clones in this sample may be carry-over from other donors' samples.

On this clone: An end of the junction differs from the germline gene, which may be a read error. V gene TRBV5-1 combines with J gene TRBJ2-7; TRBD2 agrees at 12 bases. Germline CDR1 reads SGHRS; CDR2 reads YFSETQ. This CDR3 region has 15 residues. The CDR3 region is CSSSLTSGSSYDQYF. CDR3 nucleotide sequence: TGCTCCAGCAGCTTGACTAGCGGGAGCTCCTACGATCAGTACTTC.

This clone was counted ten times or more. J is TRBJ1-1 and V is TRBV7-6; D call uncertain. Germline CDR1 and CDR2: SGHVS and FNYEAQ. The CDR3 covers 14 residues. V gave up 1 base and J gave up 1 base, with 7 bases separating them. CDR3 amino acids: CASSLGGGNTEAFF. Written as DNA, the CDR3 is TGTGCCAGCAGCTTAGGCGGAGGGAACACTGAAGCTTTCTTT.

This clone has a count of ten or more. The CDR3 sequence is CASSTPGELFNEQFF. Here the CDR3 DNA reads TGTGCCAGCAGCACACCGGGAGAATTATTTAATGAGCAGTTCTTC. The chain employs TRBV7-9 and TRBJ2-1; D possibly corresponds to TRBD2 (6 bases). Germline V gene data show CDR1 as SEHNR and CDR2 as FQNEAQ (reference sequence). The CDR3 extends over 15 amino acids. V lost 5 bases, J lost 7 bases, and 18 bases lay in between.

Turning to this clone: A junction end diverges from the germline sequence, so it may reflect a read error. The J gene is TRBJ2-2, the V gene TRBV3-1; no definite D call. CDR3 size: 15 residues. Per the germline V gene, CDR1 is LGHDT and CDR2 is YNNKEL (reference sequence). Here the CDR3 DNA reads TGTGCCAGCAGCCAAGGTGGTCTGAACACCTGGGAGCTGTTTTTT. Translated, it gives CASSQGGLNTWELFF.

This clone was recorded at least ten times. The chain carries TRBV19 and TRBJ2-3; possibly TRBD1 for D (5 bases). Germline V gives CDR1 LNHDA, CDR2 SQIVND (reference sequence). V shed 4 bases and J shed 4 bases, with 18 bases lying between them. The CDR3 covers 16 residues. The CDR3 here is CASSTSDKGWADTQYF. The CDR3, as DNA: TGTGCCAGTAGTACCTCGGATAAGGGGTGGGCAGATACGCAGTATTTT.

This clone was recorded at least ten times. The rearrangement links TRBV4-2 to TRBJ2-3, with D possibly matching TRBD2 (5 bases). V was shortened by 1 base and J by 0 bases, with 8 bases between the two germline ends. CDR1 and CDR2 from the germline V gene are LGHNA and YNFKEQ. The CDR3 length is 15 residues. The CDR3 protein is CASSQGEGSTDTQYF. The CDR3 DNA is TGTGCCAGCAGCCAAGGCGAGGGTAGCACAGATACGCAGTATTTT.

This clone has a count of ten or more. A much larger clone lies a single base off, so this may be a read error. The chain recombines TRBV28 with TRBJ2-2, with D perhaps TRBD1 or TRBD2 (5 bases each). The CDR3 runs to 12 residues. Germline CDR1 reads MDHEN; CDR2 reads SYDVKM. The CDR3 nucleotides are TGTGCCAGCAGTTTCGGGGCTAAGGAGCCGTTTTTT. The encoded protein is CASSFGAKEPFF. The complete variable domain, with remaining parts taken from reference TRBV28 and TRBJ2-2, reads DVKVTQSSRYLVKRTGEKVFLECVQDMDHENMFWYRQDPGLGLRLIYFSYDVKMKEKGDIPEGYSVSREKKERFSLILESASTNQTSMYLCASSFGAKEPFFGEGSRLTVL.

As to this clone: This may be a read error: a much more frequent sequence differs by one nucleotide. This chain joins TRBV7-2 and TRBJ2-3; unclear D gene. The V and J ends lost 3 bases and 1 base respectively, with 14 bases between them. The CDR3 spans 16 residues. Germline lookup yields CDR1 SGHTA and CDR2 FQGNSA. The CDR3 nucleotides are TGTGCCAGCAGCTTTGGGTCCCTAGTGGGCACAGATACGCAGTATTTT. Translation gives CASSFGSLVGTDTQYF.

This clone was seen many times. The CDR3 nucleotides read TGTGCCAGCAGCCCACAGGGTTACAATGAGCAGTTCTTC. It is translated as CASSPQGYNEQFF. This chain links TRBV11-3 with TRBJ2-1, with a tentative D call TRBD1 (6 bases). The CDR3 is 13 amino acids. The V gene's germline CDR1 is SGHNT and CDR2 YENEEA. The V end was cut by 5 bases, the J end by 4 bases, with 9 bases between. Full variable domain (missing parts from reference TRBV11-3 and TRBJ2-1): EAGVVQSPRYKIIEKKQPVAFWCNPISGHNTLYWYLQNLGQGPELLIRYENEEAVDDSQLPKDRFSAERLKGVDSTLKIQPAELGDSAVYLCASSPQGYNEQFFGPGTRLTVL.

In this sample, this clone turned up many times. This specimen includes other DNA sequences encoding the same CDR3. Here the CDR3 DNA reads TGTGCCAGTAGTATAGACAGGGGGACAGATACGCAGTATTTT. Protein sequence: CASSIDRGTDTQYF. The chain links TRBV19 to TRBJ2-3, with 7 bases lining up with TRBD1. The CDR3 has 14 residues. Looked up from germline, CDR1 is LNHDA and CDR2 is SQIVND (reference sequence). The V segment lost 0 bases and the J segment 3 bases; nucleotides outside the gene matches: 0.

This clone has a count of ten or more. The chain recombines TRBV20-1 with TRBJ2-7; perhaps TRBD1 as D (6 bases). The V gene's germline CDR1 is DFQATT and CDR2 SNEGSKA (reference sequence). V lost 3 bases and J lost 3, with 12 bases in between. The CDR3 extends over 13 amino acids. Here the CDR3 reads CSASSVQGYEQYF. DNA for the CDR3: TGCAGTGCTAGCTCTGTACAGGGCTACGAGCAGTACTTC.

The rearrangement links TRBV7-9 to TRBJ2-5; D possibly corresponds to TRBD2 (6 bases). CDR1 is SEHNR and CDR2 is FQNEAQ in the germline V gene (reference sequence). The CDR3 is 15 residues long. V lost 3 bases to trimming and J lost 3 bases, with 14 bases between them. This CDR3 reads CASSLLGGRKETQYF. The CDR3 DNA sequence: TGTGCCAGCAGCTTGCTGGGGGGACGAAAAGAGACCCAGTACTTC.

This rearrangement joins TRBV27 to TRBJ2-1, with 8 bases that match TRBD2. V lost 4 bases, J lost 9 bases, and 5 bases stayed unmatched. Germline V lookup: CDR1 MNHEY, CDR2 SMNVEV (reference sequence). The CDR3 length is 13 residues. The CDR3 DNA follows: TGTGCCAGCAGTTCAGGGAGCGGGGGTGAGCAGTTCTTC. Its translation is CASSSGSGGEQFF.

This clone was seen many times. This sequence joins TRBV28 and TRBJ2-2; TRBD2 matches 13 bases. Germline-derived CDR1 and CDR2 are MDHEN and SYDVKM. This CDR3 region has 16 residues. The trim removed 6 bases at V and 6 bases at J, leaving 7 bases unmatched. The CDR3 nucleotides read TGTGCCAGCAGGAGCGGACTAGCGGGAGTGGCCGGGGAGCTGTTTTTT. This gives the protein CASRSGLAGVAGELFF.